One and the same sample provided the 11 T cell receptor beta chains below, sequenced in a study of blood T cell repertoires in COVID-19. Produced via immunoSEQ multiplex PCR; TCRdb's table is partial and in-frame only. Among around 380,000 clones, 70% to 90% were seen once, and the ten largest hold 1.3%. The sample consisted of PBMCs or T cells enriched from blood (not recorded which). The origin of the receptors is a man aged 25 to 40 who had recovered from COVID-19.

The chain combines TRBV5-4 with TRBJ2-3; TRBD2 matches 16 bases. Germline V gene data show CDR1 as SGHNT and CDR2 as YYREEE (reference sequence). J gave up 5 bases and V 1 base, and 7 bases lay outside the gene matches. CDR3 size: 18 residues. CDR3 in amino acids: CASSLPGTSGGAGDTQYF. CDR3 DNA: TGTGCCAGCAGCTTGCCCGGGACTAGCGGGGGGGCCGGAGATACGCAGTATTTT.

V gene TRBV4-2 combines with J gene TRBJ1-2, with TRBD1 matching 10 bases. The CDR3 is made up of 16 amino acids. With V trimmed by 4 bases and J by 5 bases, 10 bases remained unmatched. Germline CDR1 is LGHNA and CDR2 is YNFKEQ. This CDR3 reads CASSRPGQGVVYGYTF. The CDR3 DNA reads TGTGCCAGCAGCCGCCCTGGACAGGGGGTGGTTTATGGCTACACCTTC.

This rearrangement joins TRBV11-3 to TRBJ2-1; no firm D call. Per the germline V gene, CDR1 is SGHNT and CDR2 is YENEEA. The CDR3 has 15 residues. The germline V and J ends were trimmed by 1 base and 0 bases, with 7 bases remaining between them. This CDR3 is CASSLGKSSYNEQFF. The CDR3 region has the DNA TGTGCCAGCAGCTTAGGAAAGAGCTCCTACAATGAGCAGTTCTTC.

CDR3 DNA sequence: TGTGCCAGCAGTGCCCTTGGGGAGGTCTCTGAAGCTTTCTTT. It codes for CASSALGEVSEAFF. The V gene is TRBV2, the J gene TRBJ1-1; no clear D gene. The CDR3 runs to 14 residues. The germline CDR1 and CDR2 sequences are SNHLY and FYNNEI. Trimming removed 4 bases at V and 6 bases at J, with 15 bases between.

J is TRBJ1-5 and V is TRBV5-6, with TRBD1 as a possible D gene (6 bases). V was clipped by 4 bases and J by 3 bases, with 17 bases between them. This CDR3 is built from 16 residues. Germline V gene sequence: CDR1 SGHDT, CDR2 YYEEEE. The CDR3 region is CASSLLGDKNNQPQHF. The CDR3 nucleotides read TGTGCCAGCAGCCTCCTCGGGGACAAGAACAATCAGCCCCAGCATTTT. The entire variable domain, with the rest obtained from reference TRBV5-6 and TRBJ1-5, is as follows: DAGVTQSPTHLIKTRGQQVTLRCSPKSGHDTVSWYQQALGQGPQFIFQYYEEEERQRGNFPDRFSGHQFPNYSSELNVNALLLGDSALYLCASSLLGDKNNQPQHFGDGTRLSIL.

The chain has TRBV5-6 and TRBJ2-7, with D perhaps matching TRBD2 (6 bases). CDR1 SGHDT and CDR2 YYEEEE come from the germline V gene. V was cut by 1 base and J by 2 bases, with 13 bases left in between. The CDR3 covers 15 residues. The CDR3 DNA reads as TGTGCCAGCAGCTTGTTGGAGGGGCAGCCCTACGAGCAGTACTTC. It translates to CASSLLEGQPYEQYF.

The V gene is TRBV19, the J gene TRBJ1-5, with TRBD1 as a possible D gene (6 bases). Trimming removed 7 bases at V and 3 bases at J, with 10 bases between. This CDR3 contains 13 residues. CDR1 is LNHDA and CDR2 is SQIVND in the germline V gene (reference sequence). The CDR3: CASTGTNNQPQHF. As DNA, the CDR3 is TGTGCCAGTACCGGGACAAACAATCAGCCCCAGCATTTT. The whole variable domain, remainder taken from reference TRBV19 and TRBJ1-5, is DGGITQSPKYLFRKEGQNVTLSCEQNLNHDAMYWYRQDPGQGLRLIYYSQIVNDFQKGDIAEGYSVSREKKESFPLTVTSAQKNPTAFYLCASTGTNNQPQHFGDGTRLSIL.

This clone occurred once. V and J are TRBV9 and TRBJ2-7; 8 bases are a match to TRBD1. This CDR3 comprises 15 residues. V lost 0 bases to trimming and J lost 4 bases; unmatched junction nucleotides: 6. CDR1 and CDR2 (germline): SGDLS, YYNGEE. This chain's CDR3 is CASSVGDRTYYEQYF. The CDR3 region has the DNA TGTGCCAGCAGCGTAGGGGACAGGACATATTACGAGCAGTACTTC. The variable domain in full, completed from reference TRBV9 and TRBJ2-7, reads DSGVTQTPKHLITATGQRVTLRCSPRSGDLSVYWYQQSLDQGLQFLIQYYNGEERAKGNILERFSAQQFPDLHSELNLSSLELGDSALYFCASSVGDRTYYEQYFGPGTRLTVT.

The chain uses TRBV29-1 and TRBJ1-1; tentative D call: TRBD1 (5 bases). V lost 1 base, J lost 7 bases, and 7 bases lay in between. The germline CDR1 and CDR2 sequences are SQVTM and ANQGSEA. CDR3 length: 11 residues. The CDR3 DNA reads TGCAGCGTTGAAGTAGGGGTTGAAGCTTTCTTT. Its translation is CSVEVGVEAFF.

The rearrangement joins TRBV7-9 to TRBJ2-5, with D possibly matching TRBD2 (7 bases). This CDR3 has 16 residues. Germline V gene lookup returns CDR1 SEHNR and CDR2 FQNEAQ (reference sequence). Trimming cost V 5 bases and J 4 bases, with 20 bases left between them. CDR3 loop: CASSPLGGGGRETQYF. The CDR3 nucleotides are TGTGCCAGCAGCCCCCTTGGGGGCGGGGGCCGAGAGACCCAGTACTTC.

V gene TRBV29-1 combines with J gene TRBJ1-1; a weak D match, TRBD1 (5 bases). Trimming took 5 bases from V and 0 from J, leaving 13 bases between them. CDR1 and CDR2 (germline): SQVTM, ANQGSEA. There are 14 residues in the CDR3. CDR3 in amino acids: CSVSTGSMNTEAFF. The CDR3 DNA follows: TGCAGCGTTAGTACAGGATCCATGAACACTGAAGCTTTCTTT.